This entry concerns a single T cell receptor beta chain. The data stem from a study of blood T cells in healthy people across ages. The ends were cut back, 0 bases at V and 4 bases at J, with 7 bases in the middle. From germline, CDR1 is SGDLS and CDR2 YYNGEE. This CDR3 has 13 residues. Primers used in a second PCR of about 6 to 11 cycles were a sample-barcoded 5' primer and a J-beta primer mix. MiXCR, run by TCRdb on the 5' RACE reads, gives a single entry per CDR3 protein. Of about 800,000 distinct CDR3 sequences in the sample, 25% are singletons; the top ten hold roughly 3.5%. The same sample was also studied in work on T cells of mothers and their children. This second study says: The M1S primer of the second PCR added sample barcodes and 2-4 random nucleotides.

V gene TRBV9 combines with J gene TRBJ1-1, with D unresolved. The source of this sequence is a boy aged 5-17 years in good health. The sequenced material came from blood. CDR3 in DNA: TGTGCCAGCAGCGTAGGACTCACCACTGAAGCTTTCTTT. Residues: CASSVGLTTEAFF.